The sample holds a few counts of the clone carrying this T cell receptor (beta chain). The CDR3 runs 15 residues. Germline V gene lookup returns CDR1 SEHNR and CDR2 FQNEAQ (reference sequence). The germline V and J ends were trimmed by 0 bases and 1 base, with 9 bases remaining between them. This sample is part of a study of blood T cell repertoires in COVID-19. The authors' processing: Amplification with reference gene primers provided the estimates of nucleated cell counts. Here immunoSEQ multiplex PCR was the method, and the copy in TCRdb shows in-frame clones only, minus some. That table is the source of V, J and clone size, and D and trimming were worked out from the DNA. The sample has tens of thousands of clones, 91% seen once; the top ten hold about 1.9%.

Sequencing was done on a sample of peripheral blood. The chain carries TRBV7-9 and TRBJ1-1; no clear D gene. The clonotype comes from a woman aged 45-60 years in a cohort sampled during active COVID-19. Here the CDR3 DNA reads TGTGCCAGCAGCTTAGCTTTGGCAGGGAACACTGAAGCTTTCTTT. This gives the protein CASSLALAGNTEAFF.